This entry is about one T cell receptor (beta chain). Its antigen is currently unknown. Naive and memory CD4+ T cell DNA was deep-sequenced without culture. Libraries were prepared by immunoSEQ multiplex PCR; TCRdb keeps only in-frame clonotypes and omits some of them. The sample has some 60,000 clones; around 90% are singletons. The record originates from a study of CD4 T cells in relation to SARS-CoV-2 and coronaviruses. Study-level findings and limits: No crossreactivity against non-spike viral proteins was tested here.

Germline lookup yields CDR1 SGHNT and CDR2 YYREEE (reference sequence). The CDR3 loop spans 15 amino acids. V was pared by 4 bases and J by 1 base, with 14 bases between. This TCR was recovered from an adult with COVID-19. Source material: naive CD4+ T cells from PBMCs. Subset meaning: naive CD4+ T cells isolated by negative enrichment. The V call is TRBV5-4, the J call TRBJ1-2; the D gene is possibly TRBD1 (5 bases). The CDR3 here is CASSPMGGFNYGYTF. The CDR3 DNA reads as TGTGCCAGCAGCCCAATGGGGGGGTTTAACTATGGCTACACCTTC.